The present T cell receptor (beta chain) was sequenced within a study of cytomegalovirus exposure and HLA in healthy donors (dated by TCRdb to the late 2010s). For context, the study as a whole: In an earlier analysis of some 610 of the donors, 250 to 350 Gb of sequence data and approximately 100 million unique TCR beta sequences from some 170 million T cells were reported. An early release that covered approximately 600 HLA-typed donors contained around 300 gigabases of sequencing data and 75 million to 100 million unique TCR sequences. The genetic ancestry cluster associated with self-reported Caucasian donors included 65% to 90% of the approximately 400 genotyped donors. The study aimed to test whether cataloging public T cell receptors could reveal signatures of past pathogen exposure. The study used immunosequencing to profile the T cell repertoires of 666 subjects and linked those repertoires to cytomegalovirus serostatus. In addition to the first cohort of 666 subjects, a separate validation cohort of 130 or so different subjects was used. The study combined high-throughput TCR immunosequencing, statistical association of individual TCRs with disease status, and machine learning to predict cytomegalovirus infection status. A later analysis re-examined previously published TCR beta repertoires from about 700 donors and added high-resolution HLA genotyping to investigate patterns of TCR occurrence. Rather than using new phenotypic data, the later analysis identified candidate immune exposures from TCR beta sequences and from how often those sequences occurred across donors. An earlier analysis of more than 450 of the donors used high-throughput TCR beta sequencing to judge whether each TCR beta V gene segment behaved as functional or pseudogenic. Donor age, sex, ethnicity and CMV serostatus were collected together with the repertoire data. A later genetic analysis used genome-wide SNP genotypes for about three fifths of the 666 donors, treating that subset as a discovery cohort. All discovery cohort repertoires had been generated on a single sequencing platform. Class I and class II HLA loci were covered by the typing at four-digit resolution. The number of typed donors differed by locus: about 620-640 for A, B, C, DRB1 and DQB1; roughly 510 for DQA1; 606 for DPA1; and 400 to 480 for DPB1. Because of strong linkage in the cohort, a few DR-DQ haplotypes were treated as single units for association and clustering. On average, around 230,000 unique TCR beta nucleotide sequences were sequenced per donor among some 430 genotyped donors of the cohort, with roughly 18% of those sequences being non-productive.

CDR3 length: 16 amino acids, cysteine to phenylalanine. The retained sequence is limited to the CDR3, 48 bases, with the frame set at the first base. V was cut back by 4 bases and J by 3 bases, leaving a gap of 15 bases between them. In the germline V gene, CDR1 corresponds to SGHAT and CDR2 to FQNNGV. This clone has a single count. Its binding antigen is unknown. No much larger clone exists at a distance of one base, and base qualities are not known. Library preparation employed the immunoSEQ multiplex PCR assay. A mixture of 60 forward primers for TCR Vbeta segments and 13 reverse primers for TCR Jbeta segments was used in the multiplex PCR. The CDR3 region of rearranged TCR beta genes was amplified from genomic DNA by a multiplex PCR assay. Amplified TCR beta libraries were sequenced as 87-base-pair reads on the Illumina HiSeq System. Under the source paper's analysis protocol: In a later analysis, around 80 million unique TCR beta chains were counted across the 650 to 750 repertoires, and about 9.9 million of these chains were shared by at least two donors. Raw reads were error-corrected and collapsed into unique sequences with a nearest-neighbor algorithm that merged closely related sequences to remove PCR and sequencing errors. Alignment of CDR3 sequences to IMGT reference sequences was used to assign V, D and J gene segments. For a sequence to be retained, at least a six-nucleotide match to both a V gene segment and a J gene segment was required. Rearrangements were called productive when the CDR3 lacked stop codons and stayed in frame with V and J; all others were non-productive. Following IMGT convention, CDR3 was defined as the stretch from the second conserved V-encoded cysteine up to the conserved J-encoded phenylalanine. Sequences without an unambiguous match to a single V gene segment were excluded from the earlier analysis of 450 to 750 of the donors. In an earlier analysis of some 590 of the donors, a V segment was called functional when productive rearrangements were above 56.7%, and segregating when the standard deviation between donors exceeded 5%. A statistical classification framework was developed to diagnose cytomegalovirus status using the catalog of TCR beta chain sequences. In a later analysis, V and J genes were assigned by comparing TCR nucleotide sequences against IMGT/GENE-DB human TR gene sequences. A later analysis assigned CDR3 sequences and most-parsimonious VDJ recombination scenarios with the TCRdist pipeline. In a later analysis, each TCR beta chain was defined by its CDR3 amino acid sequence together with its V-gene family, and reads lacking a unique V-gene family were excluded. A later analysis removed several hundred highly shared, low-generation-probability nucleotide sequences to deal with suspected cross-contamination and a sequencing artifact. In a later analysis, a clonal expansion index was calculated for each public chain from normalized within-repertoire ranks of inferred template counts. A later analysis computed generation probabilities with a VDJ recombination model fitted to out-of-frame rearrangements, and checked the results against IGoR. Hypergeometric tests were used in a later analysis to score TCR-TCR, TCR-HLA and TCR-CMV co-occurrence, with a repertoire-size bias correction applied to the TCR pairs. In a later analysis, false discovery rates were estimated by permuting HLA or CMV assignments 20 times. In a later analysis, co-occurring TCRs were grouped with DBSCAN, and TCRdist sequence similarity was added when clustering was performed within HLA-allele-positive subsets. For co-occurrence clustering, repertoires with fewer than 30,000 or more than 120,000 public chains were excluded, along with about five repertoires with anomalous nucleotide sharing. Here the immuneACCESS table is served through TCRdb, limited to in-frame sequences with V and J called. Missing clones are a known gap in these copies; in checked studies unresolved V genes cover under half, and the rest lacks a known reason. The V and J calls and clone size were taken over from that table, and D and trimming were inferred from the DNA. This sample is represented by about 120,000 clones; 75% of them were singletons. Of the sample, roughly 3% falls within the top ten clones.

What the study reported, not specific to this receptor: A further reported finding was that TCR beta sequences accurately predicted the HLA-A and HLA-B alleles for most subjects in the first cohort. Assigning TCR associations to individual alleles was difficult when HLA alleles, especially DR and DQ, strongly co-occurred. Because HLA typing was missing for some donors at each locus, association tests included only the typed subset. According to a later analysis, parvovirus B19, influenza, CMV and Epstein-Barr virus appeared linked to several top co-occurrence clusters. CMV serostatus was the only immune exposure information available for the cohort. It was suggested by the authors that the approach could potentially be generalized to other disease states and immunological phenotypes. Three of the identified cytomegalovirus-associated TCR beta chains were confirmed in vitro to be specific for cytomegalovirus antigens. In a later analysis, HLA-associated TCR beta chains were found to be more clonally expanded and to have lower generation probabilities than equally common non-associated chains. In a later analysis, the rate of TCR association differed among HLA loci, with DRB1 alleles having the most associated TCRs and HLA-C alleles having the fewest. Most CMV-associated TCR beta chains appeared to be HLA-restricted in a later analysis, and the HLA associations seemed to be driven largely by CMV exposure. The classifier was reported to diagnose cytomegalovirus status with high specificity and sensitivity in both the original cohort and the validation cohort. Linkage disequilibrium might explain the correlated functional status among segregating V segments, but an unknown experimental factor could not be excluded. Because counts were too low, around 18 rarely observed V segments, including chromosome 9 orphons, were left out of the earlier analysis of some 600 of the donors. A later genetic analysis reported fewer N-insertions in productive TCRs among donors in an Asian-associated ancestry cluster than the roughly 690-donor mean. The presence/absence analyses assumed that sequencing depth was roughly uniform across donors, and that assumption may not be true. A cluster of highly shared sequence variants was judged likely to represent a technical artifact of the sequencing pipeline. A total of fewer than 200 TCR beta chains were listed by the study as associated with cytomegalovirus. At a false discovery rate of 0.05, a later analysis linked 16,000 or so TCR beta sequences to specific HLA alleles. This cohort had only TCR beta chains sequenced, and the lack of alpha or paired-chain data limited which features could be detected. The 87-base-pair reads could not distinguish some IMGT-functional V segments, including TRBV6-2 and TRBV6-3, so those segments were excluded. Across donors, most TCR sequences were observed very rarely, whereas some public TCRs were present in many individuals. In an earlier analysis of under 600 of the donors, most TCR beta V segments were observed in productive rearrangements about 87% or about 30% of the time, broadly matching IMGT annotations. V-gene and J-gene trimming of TCR beta chains was associated with a missense DCLRE1C variant in a later genetic analysis, and the association was replicated in an independent cohort.

The cohort was made up of 500 to 850 healthy bone marrow donors. At the time of sampling, all cohort members were nominally healthy, though unrecorded immune exposures were likely present. The donor tested CMV seropositive and was one of the 289 seropositive cohort members. A peripheral blood sample was provided by each donor, and peripheral blood mononuclear cells were used for TCR beta sequencing. The Qiagen DNeasy Blood Extraction Kit was used to extract genomic DNA from the blood cell samples. This receptor was taken from a woman in her thirties or forties in good health and CMV-seropositive. Input material: PBMCs. The rearrangement combines TRBV11-2 with TRBJ1-4; TRBD1 is perhaps the D gene, given 5 matching bases. The CDR3 amino acid sequence is: CASSSGGGFANEKLFF. At the DNA level, the sequence is TGTGCCAGCAGCTCCGGTGGGGGGTTCGCTAATGAAAAACTGTTTTTT.